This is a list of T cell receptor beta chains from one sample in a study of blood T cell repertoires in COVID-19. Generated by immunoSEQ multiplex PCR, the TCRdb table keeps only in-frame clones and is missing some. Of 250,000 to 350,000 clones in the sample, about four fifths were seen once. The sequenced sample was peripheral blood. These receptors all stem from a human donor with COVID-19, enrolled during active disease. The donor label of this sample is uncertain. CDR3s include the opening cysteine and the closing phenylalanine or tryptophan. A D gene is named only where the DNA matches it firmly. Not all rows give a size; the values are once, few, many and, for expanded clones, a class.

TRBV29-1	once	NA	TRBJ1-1	TGCAGCGCGCCAGGGAGGACTGAAGCTTTCTTT	CSAPGRTEAFF
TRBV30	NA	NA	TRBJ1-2	TGTGCCTGGAGTACCCCCATGGCGGGTGGCTACACCTTC	CAWSTPMAGGYTF
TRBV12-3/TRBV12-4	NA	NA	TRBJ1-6	TGTGCCAGCAGGCGAGGGGGTAATTCACCCCTCCACTTT	CASRRGGNSPLHF
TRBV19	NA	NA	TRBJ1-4	TGTGCCAGTAGTATAAACAGTAATGAAAAACTGTTTTTT	CASSINSNEKLFF
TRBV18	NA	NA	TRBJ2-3	TGTGCCAGCTCACCAGGGGGACACCGCACAGATACGCAGTATTTT	CASSPGGHRTDTQYF
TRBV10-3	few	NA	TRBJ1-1	TGTGCCACGACGTTGGACAGCGAAGCTGAAGCTTTCTTT	CATTLDSEAEAFF
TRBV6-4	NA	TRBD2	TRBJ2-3	TGTGCCAGCAGAGAGACTAGCGGGAGTACAGATACGCAGTATTTT	CASRETSGSTDTQYF
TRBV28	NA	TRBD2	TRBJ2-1	TGTGCCAGTCTAGCGGGAGTTGACTACAATGAGCAGTTCTTC	CASLAGVDYNEQFF
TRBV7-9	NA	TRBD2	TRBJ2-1	TGTGCCAGCAGCCGGGAGGGACTAGCGGCGAATGAGCAGTTCTTC	CASSREGLAANEQFF
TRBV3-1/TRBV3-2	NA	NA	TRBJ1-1	TGTGCCAGCAGCCACGGCGTTGGGAGCAGGAACACTGAAGCTTTCTTT	CASSHGVGSRNTEAFF
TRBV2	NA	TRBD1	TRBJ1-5	TGTGCCAGCAGTACAGGGGCGAGCAATCAGCCCCAGCATTTT	CASSTGASNQPQHF
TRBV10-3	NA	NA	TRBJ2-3	TGTGCCATCCTTGGTGGGCTCACAGATACGCAGTATTTT	CAILGGLTDTQYF
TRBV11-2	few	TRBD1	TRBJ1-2	TGTGCCAGCAGCTTAGGGGGACAGGGTGGCTACACCTTC	CASSLGGQGGYTF
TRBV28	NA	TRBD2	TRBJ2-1	TGTGCCAGCATCCCAACTAGCGGATACAATGAGCAGTTCTTC	CASIPTSGYNEQFF
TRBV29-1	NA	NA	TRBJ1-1	TGCAGCGTTGGGGACAACGTGAACACTGAAGCTTTCTTT	CSVGDNVNTEAFF
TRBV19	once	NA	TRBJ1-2	TGTGCCAGTAGGAATCTTGACAGCGCTAACTATGGCTACACCTTC	CASRNLDSANYGYTF
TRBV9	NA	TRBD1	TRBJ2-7	TGTGCCAGCAGCGAGGGGACAGGGGGCTACGAGCAGTACTTC	CASSEGTGGYEQYF
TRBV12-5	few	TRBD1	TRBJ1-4	TGTGCTAGTGGTACCGACAGGGGGCTGGCTAATGAAAAACTGTTTTTT	CASGTDRGLANEKLFF
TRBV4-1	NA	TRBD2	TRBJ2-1	TGCGCCAGCAAGACGACTAGCGGGAGTCTAACCTACAATGAGCAGTTCTTC	CASKTTSGSLTYNEQFF
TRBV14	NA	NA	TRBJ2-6	TGTGCCAGCAGCCAAGATTCCGCCAAGGGGTTTCCTGGGGCCAACGTCCTGACTTTC	CASSQDSAKGFPGANVLTF
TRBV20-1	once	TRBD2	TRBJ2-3	TGCAGTGCTAGTAGCGGGATGACAGATACGCAGTATTTT	CSASSGMTDTQYF
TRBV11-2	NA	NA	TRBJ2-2	TGTGCCAGCAGCTACAGATCGCGCACCGGGGAGCTGTTTTTT	CASSYRSRTGELFF
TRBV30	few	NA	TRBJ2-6	TGTGCGTCAGGTGGGCAGTACGGGGCCAACGTCCTGACTTTC	CASGGQYGANVLTF
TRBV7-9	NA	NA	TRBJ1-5	TGTGCCAGCAGCTTAGGAACCCTGGGGCGACAGCCCCAGCATTTT	CASSLGTLGRQPQHF
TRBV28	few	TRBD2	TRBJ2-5	TGTGCCAGCAGTTTAGGGACTAGCGGGCAAGAGACCCAGTACTTC	CASSLGTSGQETQYF
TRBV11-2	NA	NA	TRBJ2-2	TGTGCCAGCAGCCCCATCAGCGGGTTGGGCGGGGAGCTGTTTTTT	CASSPISGLGGELFF
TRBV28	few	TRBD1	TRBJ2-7	TGTGCCAGCAGGACAGGGGGCGAAGAGAGCGAGCAGTACTTC	CASRTGGEESEQYF
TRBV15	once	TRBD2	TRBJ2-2	TGTGCCACCAGCTGGACTAGCGAGAACACCGGGGAGCTGTTTTTT	CATSWTSENTGELFF
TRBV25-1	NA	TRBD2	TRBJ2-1	TGTGCCAGCAGTGAAAATAGACTAGCGGGAGGGATAGTCGATGAGCAGTTCTTC	CASSENRLAGGIVDEQFF
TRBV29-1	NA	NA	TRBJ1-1	TGCAGCGCCGGTCGGAACACTGAAGCTTTCTTT	CSAGRNTEAFF
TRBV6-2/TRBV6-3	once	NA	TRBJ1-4	TGTGCCAGCAGTTACGCACAACCGGGACACAAAAATGAAAAACTGTTTTTT	CASSYAQPGHKNEKLFF
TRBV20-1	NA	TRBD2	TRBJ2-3	TGCAGTGCTAGTTTTGTAGCGGGAGACGCAGATACGCAGTATTTT	CSASFVAGDADTQYF
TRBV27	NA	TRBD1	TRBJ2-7	TGTGCCAGCAGTCGACAGGGGCCGGGAGAGCAGTACTTC	CASSRQGPGEQYF
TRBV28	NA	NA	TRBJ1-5	TGTGCCAGCAGTTTTTGGAGGGGAAGGGGCAATCAGCCCCAGCATTTT	CASSFWRGRGNQPQHF
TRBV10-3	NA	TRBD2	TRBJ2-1	TGTGCCATCAAGGGGGTTAGCGGGACCGCATACAATGAGCAGTTCTTC	CAIKGVSGTAYNEQFF
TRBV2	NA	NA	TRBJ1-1	TGTGCCAGCGACAGCGGGATGACGAACACTGAAGCTTTCTTT	CASDSGMTNTEAFF
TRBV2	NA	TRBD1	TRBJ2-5	TGTGCCAGCAGTGAAGACAGGGGATTCCAAGAGACCCAGTACTTC	CASSEDRGFQETQYF
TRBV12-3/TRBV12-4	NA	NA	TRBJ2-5	TGTGCCAGCAGTCCCACAGTCTCGGAGACCCAGTACTTC	CASSPTVSETQYF
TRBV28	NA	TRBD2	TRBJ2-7	TGTGCCACCACGGGTAGCGGGGCCTACGAGCAGTACTTC	CATTGSGAYEQYF
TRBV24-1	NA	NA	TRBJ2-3	TGTGCCACCAGTACAGGGAGGGGGACAGATACGCAGTATTTT	CATSTGRGTDTQYF
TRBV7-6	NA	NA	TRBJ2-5	TGTGCCAGCAGCTTCCTAGGGCCGGCAGGGCCCCAAGAGACCCAGTACTTC	CASSFLGPAGPQETQYF
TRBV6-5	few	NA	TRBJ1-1	TGTGCCAGCAGTACGGCGGAGGGATGGACTGAAGCTTTCTTT	CASSTAEGWTEAFF
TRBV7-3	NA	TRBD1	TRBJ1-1	TGTGCCAGCAGCTCCGGGCCGACAGGGCTCACTGAAGCTTTCTTT	CASSSGPTGLTEAFF
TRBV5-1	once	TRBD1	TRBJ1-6	TGCGCCAGCAGCACGGGACAGGGACCCTATTCACCCCTCCACTTT	CASSTGQGPYSPLHF
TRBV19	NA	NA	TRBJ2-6	TGTGCCTCCCGGAGCTCTGGGGCCAACGTCCTGACTTTC	CASRSSGANVLTF
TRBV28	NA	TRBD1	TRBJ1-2	TGTGCCAGCGCTTTGTCACAGGGGCTCTATGGCTACACCTTC	CASALSQGLYGYTF
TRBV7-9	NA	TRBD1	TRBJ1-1	TGTGCCAGCAGCTTAGTAGGGGGCCGAGCTTTCTTT	CASSLVGGRAFF
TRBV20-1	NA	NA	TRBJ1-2	TGCAGTGCTAGTCCCCAGTCGTATGGCTACACCTTC	CSASPQSYGYTF
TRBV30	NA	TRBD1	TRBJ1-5	TGTGCCTGGAGCACTCAGGGGGTTTATCAGCCCCAGCATTTT	CAWSTQGVYQPQHF
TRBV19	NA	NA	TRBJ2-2	TGTGCCAGTAGTGGACCCGGGGGCGGGGAGCTGTTTTTT	CASSGPGGGELFF
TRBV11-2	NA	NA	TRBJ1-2	TGTGCCAGCAGCTTAGACAGGTCCGATGGCTACACCTTC	CASSLDRSDGYTF
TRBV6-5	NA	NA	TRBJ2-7	TGTGCCAGCAGTTATGGGCCGTCCTACGAGCAGTACTTC	CASSYGPSYEQYF
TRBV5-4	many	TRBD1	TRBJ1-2	TGTGCCAGCAGCGGGGACAGGGGTTTCTATGGCTACACCTTC	CASSGDRGFYGYTF
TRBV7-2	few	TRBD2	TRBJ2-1	TGTGCCAGCAGCTTAGCGGGGGGGTTCTGGTCCTACAATGAGCAGTTCTTC	CASSLAGGFWSYNEQFF
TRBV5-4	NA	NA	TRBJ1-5	TGTGCCAGCAGCTTGCCAGGGGAAGACCAGCCCCAGCATTTT	CASSLPGEDQPQHF
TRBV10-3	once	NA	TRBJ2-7	TGTGCCATCAGTGACCCGGTTAACGAGCGGTTGGCCTACGAGCAGTACTTC	CAISDPVNERLAYEQYF
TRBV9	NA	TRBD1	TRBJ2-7	TGTGCCAGCAGCGAGACCGGGACAGGGGTTGGCGAGCAGTACTTC	CASSETGTGVGEQYF
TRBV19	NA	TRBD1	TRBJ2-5	TGTGCCAGTAGTACTCTTCGACAGGGCGGGGAGACCCAGTACTTC	CASSTLRQGGETQYF
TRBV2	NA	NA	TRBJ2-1	TGTGCCAGCACCCCAGGTGGGGCTAGTACAGGTGAGCAGTTCTTC	CASTPGGASTGEQFF
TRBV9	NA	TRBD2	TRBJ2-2	TGTGCCAGCAGCCACGACGGGACTAGCGGTGAAACCGGGGAGCTGTTTTTT	CASSHDGTSGETGELFF